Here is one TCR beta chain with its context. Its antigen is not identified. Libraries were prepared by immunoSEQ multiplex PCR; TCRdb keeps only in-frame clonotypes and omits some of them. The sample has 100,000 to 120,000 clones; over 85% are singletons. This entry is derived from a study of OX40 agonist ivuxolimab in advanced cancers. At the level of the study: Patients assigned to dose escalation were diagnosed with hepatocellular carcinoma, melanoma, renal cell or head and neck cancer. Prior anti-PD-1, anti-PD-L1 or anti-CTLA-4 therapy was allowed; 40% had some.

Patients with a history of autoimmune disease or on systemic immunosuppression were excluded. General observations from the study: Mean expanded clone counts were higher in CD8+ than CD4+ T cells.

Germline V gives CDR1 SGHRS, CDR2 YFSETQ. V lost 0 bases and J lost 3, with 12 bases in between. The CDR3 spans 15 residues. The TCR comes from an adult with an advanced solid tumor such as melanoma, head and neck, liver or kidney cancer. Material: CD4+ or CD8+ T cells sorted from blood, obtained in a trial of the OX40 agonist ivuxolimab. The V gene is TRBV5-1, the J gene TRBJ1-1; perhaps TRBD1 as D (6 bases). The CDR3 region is CASSLEAQGYTEAFF. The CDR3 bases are TGCGCCAGCAGCTTGGAGGCCCAGGGGTACACTGAAGCTTTCTTT.